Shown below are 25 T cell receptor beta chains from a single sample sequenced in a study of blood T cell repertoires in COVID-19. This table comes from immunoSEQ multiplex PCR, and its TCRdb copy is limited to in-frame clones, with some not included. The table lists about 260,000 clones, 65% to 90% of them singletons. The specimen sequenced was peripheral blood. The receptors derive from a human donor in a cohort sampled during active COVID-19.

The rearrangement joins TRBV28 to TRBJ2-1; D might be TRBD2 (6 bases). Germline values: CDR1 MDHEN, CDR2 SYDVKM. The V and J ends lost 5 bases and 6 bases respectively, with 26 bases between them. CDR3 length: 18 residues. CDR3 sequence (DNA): TGTGCCAGCAGTCTAAGAACCGGAGGGGCAGTTGTCGGCAATGAGCAGTTCTTC. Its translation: CASSLRTGGAVVGNEQFF. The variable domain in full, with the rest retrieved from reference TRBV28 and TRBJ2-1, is DVKVTQSSRYLVKRTGEKVFLECVQDMDHENMFWYRQDPGLGLRLIYFSYDVKMKEKGDIPEGYSVSREKKERFSLILESASTNQTSMYLCASSLRTGGAVVGNEQFFGPGTRLTVL.

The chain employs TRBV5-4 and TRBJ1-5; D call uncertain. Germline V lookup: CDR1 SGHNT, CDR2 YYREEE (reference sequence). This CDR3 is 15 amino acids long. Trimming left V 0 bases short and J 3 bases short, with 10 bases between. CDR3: CASSLGAGVNQPQHF. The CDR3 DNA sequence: TGTGCCAGCAGCTTGGGGGCCGGGGTCAATCAGCCCCAGCATTTT.

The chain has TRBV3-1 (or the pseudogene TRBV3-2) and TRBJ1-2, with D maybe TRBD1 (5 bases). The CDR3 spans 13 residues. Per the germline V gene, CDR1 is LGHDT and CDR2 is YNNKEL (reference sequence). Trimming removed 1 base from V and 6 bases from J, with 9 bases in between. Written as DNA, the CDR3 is TGTGCCAGCAGCCAAGTTGCCAGGGATGGCTACACCTTC. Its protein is CASSQVARDGYTF.

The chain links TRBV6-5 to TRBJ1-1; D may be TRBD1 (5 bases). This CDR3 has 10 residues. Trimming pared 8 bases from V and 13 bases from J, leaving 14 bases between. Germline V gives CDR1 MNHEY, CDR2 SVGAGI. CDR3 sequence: CASGAYLFFF. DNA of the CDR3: TGTGCCAGCGGGGCTTACTTATTTTTCTTT.

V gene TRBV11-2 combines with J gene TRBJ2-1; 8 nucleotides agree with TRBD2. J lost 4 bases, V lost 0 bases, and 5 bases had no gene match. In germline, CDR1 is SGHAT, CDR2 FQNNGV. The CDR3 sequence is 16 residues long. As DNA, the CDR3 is TGTGCCAGCAGCTTAGACCCGGGACTAGGGTACAATGAGCAGTTCTTC. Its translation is CASSLDPGLGYNEQFF.

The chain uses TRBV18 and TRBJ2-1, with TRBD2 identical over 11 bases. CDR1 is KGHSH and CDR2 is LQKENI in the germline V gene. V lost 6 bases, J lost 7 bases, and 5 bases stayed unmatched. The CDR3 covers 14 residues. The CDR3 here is CASSRVAGGNEQFF. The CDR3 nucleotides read TGTGCCAGCTCCCGGGTAGCGGGAGGGAATGAGCAGTTCTTC.

The CDR3 spells CASSPRSRGTNEQYF. The CDR3 region has the DNA TGTGCCAGCAGTCCTCGGTCCAGGGGGACGAACGAGCAGTACTTC. The chain has TRBV27 and TRBJ2-7; 7 nucleotides line up with TRBD1. There are 15 residues in the CDR3. The ends lost 5 bases at V and 5 bases at J; junction bases unmatched: 12. Per the germline V gene, CDR1 is MNHEY and CDR2 is SMNVEV (reference sequence).

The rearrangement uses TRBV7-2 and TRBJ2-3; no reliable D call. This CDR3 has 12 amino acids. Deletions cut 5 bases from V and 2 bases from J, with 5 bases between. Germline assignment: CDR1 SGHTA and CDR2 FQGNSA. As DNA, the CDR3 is TGTGCCAGCAGCCTATTCACAGATACGCAGTATTTT. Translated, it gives CASSLFTDTQYF.

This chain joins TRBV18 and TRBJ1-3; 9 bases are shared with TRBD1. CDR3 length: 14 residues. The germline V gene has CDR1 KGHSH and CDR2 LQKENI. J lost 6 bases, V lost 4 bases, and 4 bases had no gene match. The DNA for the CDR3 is TGTGCCAGCTCACAGGACAGGGGATCAAACACCATATATTTT. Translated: CASSQDRGSNTIYF.

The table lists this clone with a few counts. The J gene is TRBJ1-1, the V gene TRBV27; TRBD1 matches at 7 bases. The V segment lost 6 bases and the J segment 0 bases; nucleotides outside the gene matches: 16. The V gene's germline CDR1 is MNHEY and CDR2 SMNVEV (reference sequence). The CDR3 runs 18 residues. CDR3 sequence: CASSTLRQGVLMNTEAFF. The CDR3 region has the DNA TGTGCCAGCAGCACACTCCGACAGGGAGTTTTAATGAACACTGAAGCTTTCTTT.

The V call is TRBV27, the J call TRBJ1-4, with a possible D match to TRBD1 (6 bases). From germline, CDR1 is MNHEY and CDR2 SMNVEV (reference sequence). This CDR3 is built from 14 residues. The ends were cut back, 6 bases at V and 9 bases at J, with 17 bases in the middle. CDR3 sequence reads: CASRPTGKGKKLFF. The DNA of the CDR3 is TGTGCCAGCAGGCCTACAGGGAAAGGCAAAAAACTGTTTTTT. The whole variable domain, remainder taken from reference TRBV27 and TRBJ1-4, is EAQVTQNPRYLITVTGKKLTVTCSQNMNHEYMSWYRQDPGLGLRQIYYSMNVEVTDKGDVPEGYKVSRKEKRNFPLILESPSPNQTSLYFCASRPTGKGKKLFFGSGTQLSVL.

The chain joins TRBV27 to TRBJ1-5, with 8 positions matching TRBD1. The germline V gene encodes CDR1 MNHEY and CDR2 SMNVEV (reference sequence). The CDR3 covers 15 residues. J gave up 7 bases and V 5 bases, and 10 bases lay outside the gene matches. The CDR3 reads CASSVSGQGYQPQHF. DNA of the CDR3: TGTGCCAGCAGTGTGTCCGGACAGGGTTACCAGCCCCAGCATTTT.

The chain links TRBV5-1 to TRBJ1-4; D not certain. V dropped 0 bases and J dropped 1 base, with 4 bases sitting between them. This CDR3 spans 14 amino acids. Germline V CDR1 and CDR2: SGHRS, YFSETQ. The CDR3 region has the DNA TGCGCCAGCAGCTTGGGGCTAACTAATGAAAAACTGTTTTTT. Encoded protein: CASSLGLTNEKLFF.

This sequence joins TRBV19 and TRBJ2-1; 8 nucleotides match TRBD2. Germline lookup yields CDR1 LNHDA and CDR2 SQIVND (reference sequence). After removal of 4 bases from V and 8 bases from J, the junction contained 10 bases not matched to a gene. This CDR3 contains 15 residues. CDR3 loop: CASSSLGLVGDEQFF. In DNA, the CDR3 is TGTGCCAGTAGTAGCCTGGGACTAGTGGGCGATGAGCAGTTCTTC. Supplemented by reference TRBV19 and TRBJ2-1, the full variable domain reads DGGITQSPKYLFRKEGQNVTLSCEQNLNHDAMYWYRQDPGQGLRLIYYSQIVNDFQKGDIAEGYSVSREKKESFPLTVTSAQKNPTAFYLCASSSLGLVGDEQFFGPGTRLTVL.

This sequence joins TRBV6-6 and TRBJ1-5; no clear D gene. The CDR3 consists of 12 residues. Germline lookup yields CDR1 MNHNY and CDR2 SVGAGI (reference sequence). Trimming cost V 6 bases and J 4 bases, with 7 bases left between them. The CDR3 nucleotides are TGTGCCAGCAGCCAAATTAATCAGCCCCAGCATTTT. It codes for CASSQINQPQHF.

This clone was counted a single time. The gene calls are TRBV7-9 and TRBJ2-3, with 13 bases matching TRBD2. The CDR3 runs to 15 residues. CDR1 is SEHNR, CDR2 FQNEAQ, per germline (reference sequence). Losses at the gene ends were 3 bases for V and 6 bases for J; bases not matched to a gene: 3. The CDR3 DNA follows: TGTGCCAGCAGCTTGACTAGCGGGAGGCCGGATACGCAGTATTTT. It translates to CASSLTSGRPDTQYF. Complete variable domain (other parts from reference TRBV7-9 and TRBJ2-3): DTGVSQNPRHKITKRGQNVTFRCDPISEHNRLYWYRQTLGQGPEFLTYFQNEAQLEKSRLLSDRFSAERPKGSFSTLEIQRTEQGDSAMYLCASSLTSGRPDTQYFGPGTRLTVL.

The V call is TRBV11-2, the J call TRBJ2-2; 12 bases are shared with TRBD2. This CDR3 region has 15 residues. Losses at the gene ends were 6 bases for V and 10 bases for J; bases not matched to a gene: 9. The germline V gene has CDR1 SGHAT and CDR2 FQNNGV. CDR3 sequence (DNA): TGTGCCAGCAGTCGTAGACTAGCGGGAGAGGTGGAGCTGTTTTTT. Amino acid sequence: CASSRRLAGEVELFF.

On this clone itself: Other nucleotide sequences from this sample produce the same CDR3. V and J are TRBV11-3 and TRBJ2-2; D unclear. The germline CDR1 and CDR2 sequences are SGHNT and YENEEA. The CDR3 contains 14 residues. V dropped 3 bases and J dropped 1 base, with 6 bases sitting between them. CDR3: CASSFRGNTGELFF. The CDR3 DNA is TGTGCCAGCAGCTTTAGAGGGAACACCGGGGAGCTGTTTTTT.

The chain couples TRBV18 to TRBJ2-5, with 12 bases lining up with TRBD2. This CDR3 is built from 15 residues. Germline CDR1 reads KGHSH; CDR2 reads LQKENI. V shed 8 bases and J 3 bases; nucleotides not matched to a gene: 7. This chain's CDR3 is CASARTSGTKETQYF. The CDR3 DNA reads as TGTGCCAGCGCAAGGACTAGCGGGACAAAAGAGACCCAGTACTTC.

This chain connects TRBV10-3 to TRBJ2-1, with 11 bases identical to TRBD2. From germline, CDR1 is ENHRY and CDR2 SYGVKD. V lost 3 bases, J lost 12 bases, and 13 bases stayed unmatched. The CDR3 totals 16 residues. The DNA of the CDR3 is TGTGCCATCAGTGAACGGCTGGGACTAGCGGAGGGAACGCAGTTCTTC. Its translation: CAISERLGLAEGTQFF.

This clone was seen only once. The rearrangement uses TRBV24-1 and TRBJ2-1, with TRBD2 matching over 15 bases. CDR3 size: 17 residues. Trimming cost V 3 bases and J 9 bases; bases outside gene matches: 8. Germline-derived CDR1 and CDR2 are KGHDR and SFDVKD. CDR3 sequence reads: CATSDTGLAGGLGEQFF. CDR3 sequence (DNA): TGTGCCACCAGTGATACCGGACTAGCGGGAGGGCTTGGTGAGCAGTTCTTC.

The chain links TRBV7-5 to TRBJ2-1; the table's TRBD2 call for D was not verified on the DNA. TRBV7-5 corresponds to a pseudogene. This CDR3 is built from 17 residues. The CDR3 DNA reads TGTGCCAGAAGCCCCCTAGCGGAAACGGGTATATGCCATGAGCAGTTCTTC. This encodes CARSPLAETGICHEQFF.

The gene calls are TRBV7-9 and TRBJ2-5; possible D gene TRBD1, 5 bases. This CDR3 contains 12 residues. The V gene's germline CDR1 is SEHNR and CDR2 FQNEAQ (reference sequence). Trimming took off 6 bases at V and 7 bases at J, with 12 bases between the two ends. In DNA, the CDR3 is TGTGCCAGCAGGGCGCGCCAGGGGACCCAGTACTTC. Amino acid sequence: CASRARQGTQYF.

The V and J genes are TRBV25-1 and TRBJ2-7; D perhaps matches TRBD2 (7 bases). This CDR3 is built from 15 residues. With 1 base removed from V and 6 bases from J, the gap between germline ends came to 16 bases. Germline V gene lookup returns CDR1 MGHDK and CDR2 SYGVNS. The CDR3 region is CASSESGGVRGEQYF. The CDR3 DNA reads TGTGCCAGCAGTGAATCGGGGGGAGTCAGGGGCGAGCAGTACTTC.

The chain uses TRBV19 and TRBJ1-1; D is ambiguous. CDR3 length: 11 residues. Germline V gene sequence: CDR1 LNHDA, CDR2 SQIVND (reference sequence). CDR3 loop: CASDGYTEAFF. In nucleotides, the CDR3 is TGTGCTTCAGACGGGTACACTGAAGCTTTCTTT.